The next 29 T cell receptor beta chains were all read from a single sample in a study of human T cells and chemical hapten exposure. The sample's time point: patch test 1, 2 weeks after DPC sensitization. The treatment was: therapeutic diphenylcyclopropenone sensitization with weekly scalp DPC. TCRdb re-analysed the RACE reads in MiXCR, keeping a single row per CDR3 protein. The table lists 340,000 or so distinct CDR3 sequences, around 6.9% of them singletons. Source: whole blood, taken in connection with sensitization to the hapten diphenylcyclopropenone (DPC). All receptors come from a woman under 30 with alopecia areata. Some clones in this sample may be carry-over from other donors' samples.

In this sample, this clonotype turned up a few times. The V call is TRBV14, the J call TRBJ2-7, with a tentative D call TRBD2 (6 bases). The CDR3 contains 21 residues. V lost 3 bases to trimming and J lost 0 bases, with 30 bases between them. Germline V gene sequence: CDR1 SGHDN, CDR2 FVKESK. CDR3 coding DNA: TGTGCCAGCAGCCACCGCCCGCTGACAGCACTCTCGGGACTCCTCTCCTACGAGCAGTACTTC. This translates into CASSHRPLTALSGLLSYEQYF.

This clonotype has a handful of counts. The chain couples TRBV11-2 to TRBJ2-7; TRBD2 might be the D (5 bases). CDR1 is SGHAT, CDR2 FQNNGV, per germline. Trimming took off 5 bases at V and 5 bases at J, with 16 bases between the two ends. The CDR3 length is 14 residues. The CDR3 loop reads CASSLRFLADEQYF. CDR3 nucleotides: TGTGCCAGCAGCCTTAGATTTCTAGCCGACGAGCAGTACTTC.

This clonotype was recorded at least ten times. This rearrangement joins TRBV9 to TRBJ2-5; D possibly corresponds to TRBD1 (5 bases). Trimming removed 1 base from V and 2 bases from J, with 12 bases in between. CDR1 and CDR2 (germline): SGDLS, YYNGEE. The length of the CDR3 is 15 residues. The CDR3 loop reads CASSVIGVIQETQYF. Written as DNA, the CDR3 is TGTGCCAGCAGCGTAATAGGGGTTATACAAGAGACCCAGTACTTC. Full variable domain (outside the CDR3, taken from reference TRBV9 and TRBJ2-5): DSGVTQTPKHLITATGQRVTLRCSPRSGDLSVYWYQQSLDQGLQFLIQYYNGEERAKGNILERFSAQQFPDLHSELNLSSLELGDSALYFCASSVIGVIQETQYFGPGTRLLVL.

This clonotype was recorded at least ten times. V gene TRBV6-5 combines with J gene TRBJ1-1, with TRBD1 matching over 7 bases. Germline CDR1 and CDR2: MNHEY and SVGAGI. The CDR3 runs 14 residues. J lost 4 bases, V lost 7 bases, and 9 bases had no gene match. DNA of the CDR3: TGTGCCAGCATCCACGACAGGGAGGCCACTGAAGCTTTCTTT. Amino acids: CASIHDREATEAFF.

There are a few counts of this clonotype. The rearrangement joins TRBV5-1 to TRBJ1-1; 9 bases agree with TRBD1. CDR1 SGHRS and CDR2 YFSETQ come from the germline V gene. This CDR3 has 15 residues. V lost 4 bases, J lost 5 bases, and 9 bases stayed unmatched. CDR3 residues: CASSLGQGRRTEAFF. In nucleotides, the CDR3 is TGCGCCAGCAGCCTGGGACAGGGTAGAAGAACTGAAGCTTTCTTT.

This clonotype was observed many times. The J gene is TRBJ2-7, the V gene TRBV7-9, with D perhaps matching TRBD1 (6 bases). Germline CDR1 is SEHNR and CDR2 is FQNEAQ (reference sequence). V shed 5 bases and J shed 5 bases, with 19 bases lying between them. This CDR3 region has 15 residues. CDR3 residues: CASSARQEPSNEQYF. For the CDR3, the DNA is TGTGCCAGCAGCGCCCGACAGGAACCCTCGAACGAGCAGTACTTC.

This clonotype was seen ten or more times. Written as DNA, the CDR3 is TGTGCCAGCACCCCTACAGGGGGCGAGTCCCACGAGCAGTACTTC. Protein: CASTPTGGESHEQYF. V and J are TRBV28 and TRBJ2-7; 9 nucleotides line up with TRBD1. Germline V lookup: CDR1 MDHEN, CDR2 SYDVKM. This CDR3 is 15 amino acids long. The V gene end was trimmed by 7 bases and the J gene end by 5 bases; junction bases not matched to a gene: 12.

This clonotype was detected ten times or more. This chain joins TRBV7-8 and TRBJ1-6, with D perhaps TRBD1 (6 bases). The CDR3 totals 14 residues. V lost 3 bases and J lost 7, with 10 bases in between. Germline V gene sequence: CDR1 SGHVS, CDR2 FQNEAQ. CDR3 in DNA: TGTGCCAGCAGCTTCACAGGGACAAATTCACCCCTCCACTTT. It is translated as CASSFTGTNSPLHF. Drawing the rest from reference TRBV7-8 and TRBJ1-6, the complete variable domain is GAGVSQSPRYKVAKRGQDVALRCDPISGHVSLFWYQQALGQGPEFLTYFQNEAQLDKSGLPSDRFFAERPEGSVSTLKIQRTQQEDSAVYLCASSFTGTNSPLHFGNGTRLTVT.

The chain employs TRBV6-1 and TRBJ1-5, with D perhaps TRBD1 (6 bases). This CDR3 region has 12 residues. Trimming took 6 bases from V and 5 from J, leaving 8 bases between them. Germline loops: CDR1 MNHNS, CDR2 SASEGT. The CDR3 loop reads CASSRGYQPQHF. The DNA of the CDR3 is TGTGCCAGCAGCAGGGGTTATCAGCCCCAGCATTTT.

The chain carries TRBV6-2 or TRBV6-3 and TRBJ1-5; no firm D call. This CDR3 has 12 residues. V was trimmed by 8 bases and J by 3 bases, leaving 8 bases between them. Germline loops: CDR1 MNHEY, CDR2 SVGEGT. CDR3 sequence (DNA): TGTGCCAGCGGCCTATACAATCAGCCCCAGCATTTT. Translating gives CASGLYNQPQHF.

At least ten counts were recorded for this clonotype. V usage is TRBV14 and J usage is TRBJ2-1; D is ambiguous. The germline CDR1 and CDR2 sequences are SGHDN and FVKESK. V dropped 2 bases and J dropped 1 base, with 15 bases sitting between them. CDR3 length: 17 amino acids. The chain's CDR3 is CASSQPTTGSSYNEQFF. The CDR3 nucleotides are TGTGCCAGCAGCCAACCTACAACCGGGTCTTCCTACAATGAGCAGTTCTTC.

This clonotype was seen more than once but under ten times. The V and J genes are TRBV4-2 and TRBJ1-6, with 7 bases identical to TRBD1. The CDR3 runs to 17 residues. V was pared by 6 bases and J by 0 bases, with 8 bases of the junction left unmatched. Germline CDR1 reads LGHNA; CDR2 reads YNFKEQ. The CDR3 DNA follows: TGTGCCAGCAGTTCCGGACAGGCCCGCTCCTATAATTCACCCCTCCACTTT. The encoded protein is CASSSGQARSYNSPLHF.

This clonotype was counted only a few times. The CDR3 here is CASSQKGGTEAFF. The CDR3 DNA reads as TGTGCCAGCAGCCAAAAGGGAGGCACTGAAGCTTTCTTT. The genes are TRBV3-1 and TRBJ1-1; D unresolved. Trimming stripped 2 bases from V and 4 bases from J, with 8 bases between. Germline V gives CDR1 LGHDT, CDR2 YNNKEL (reference sequence). The CDR3 is 13 residues long. Combining the CDR3 with reference TRBV3-1 and TRBJ1-1 gives the whole variable domain DTAVSQTPKYLVTQMGNDKSIKCEQNLGHDTMYWYKQDSKKFLKIMFSYNNKELIINETVPNRFSPKSPDKAHLNLHINSLELGDSAVYFCASSQKGGTEAFFGQGTRLTVV.

This clonotype was seen at least ten times. This chain uses TRBV4-2 with TRBJ2-3; D unresolved. The germline V and J ends were trimmed by 0 bases and 0 bases, with 13 bases remaining between them. Germline CDR1 is LGHNA and CDR2 is YNFKEQ. The CDR3 consists of 17 residues. The CDR3 DNA reads TGTGCCAGCAGCCAAGATGAAATCGGCTCGAGCACAGATACGCAGTATTTT. Translated, it gives CASSQDEIGSSTDTQYF.

This clonotype was found a few times. V is TRBV18 and J is TRBJ1-1; D unresolved. Germline V gene data show CDR1 as KGHSH and CDR2 as LQKENI. The CDR3 loop spans 13 amino acids. V was clipped by 4 bases and J by 6 bases, with 12 bases between them. The CDR3 is CASSQLVEAEAFF. CDR3 nucleotide sequence: TGTGCCAGCTCACAACTTGTAGAGGCTGAAGCTTTCTTT.

This clonotype was detected only a few times. The V gene is TRBV10-3, the J gene TRBJ1-2; D call uncertain. There are 14 residues in the CDR3. Germline CDR1 ENHRY, CDR2 SYGVKD. Deletions cut 0 bases from V and 4 bases from J, with 9 bases between. The CDR3 sequence: CAISESNSFYGYTF. For the CDR3, the DNA is TGTGCCATCAGTGAGTCGAACAGCTTCTATGGCTACACCTTC.

DNA for the CDR3: TGTGCCAGCGGGACTAGCTCCTACGAGCAGTACTTC. It translates to CASGTSSYEQYF. The rearrangement joins TRBV27 to TRBJ2-7; 8 bases match TRBD2. Looked up from germline, CDR1 is MNHEY and CDR2 is SMNVEV (reference sequence). V shed 8 bases, J shed 0 bases, and the junction held 0 bases outside the gene matches. The CDR3 spans 12 residues.

The sample holds many counts of this clonotype. The CDR3 DNA follows: TGTGCCAGCAGCTTGGATGTCGTAGCGGGGAACACAGATACGCAGTATTTT. It codes for CASSLDVVAGNTDTQYF. The chain joins TRBV5-5 to TRBJ2-3; the match to TRBD2 covers 8 bases. With V trimmed by 0 bases and J by 2 bases, 8 bases remained unmatched. CDR3 length equals 17 residues. Germline CDR1 and CDR2: SGHKS and YYEKEE (reference sequence).

This clonotype was observed a handful of times. CDR3 bases: TGTGCCAGCAGCTTCTCAGGGATCGGCACCGGGGAGCTGTTTTTT. This gives the protein CASSFSGIGTGELFF. V usage is TRBV7-3 and J usage is TRBJ2-2, with D possibly matching TRBD1 (5 bases). This CDR3 has 15 amino acids. CDR1 is SGHTA and CDR2 is FQGTGA in the germline V gene. The V end lost 3 bases, the J end lost 4 bases, and 12 bases lay between the germline ends.

The V call is TRBV2, the J call TRBJ1-1, with D unclear. Germline V lookup: CDR1 SNHLY, CDR2 FYNNEI. This CDR3 spans 14 amino acids. Trimming removed 7 bases at V and 0 bases at J, with 12 bases between. The CDR3 sequence: CASTRTVMNTEAFF. CDR3 in DNA: TGTGCCAGCACCAGGACGGTCATGAACACTGAAGCTTTCTTT.

The chain carries TRBV11-2 and TRBJ2-3, with 10 bases fitting TRBD2. The CDR3 has 20 amino acids. Germline V gene lookup returns CDR1 SGHAT and CDR2 FQNNGV. V was clipped by 0 bases and J by 5 bases; unmatched bases: 17. The CDR3 coding sequence is TGTGCCAGCAGCTTAGAAAGGAGGCTAGCGGGGGATACCGTTGTAGATACGCAGTATTTT. Translation: CASSLERRLAGDTVVDTQYF.

This clonotype was seen many times. V gene TRBV7-6 combines with J gene TRBJ2-4, with a possible D match to TRBD1 (5 bases). CDR3 size: 18 residues. V lost 0 bases and J lost 0, with 15 bases in between. CDR1 and CDR2 (germline): SGHVS, FNYEAQ. Written as DNA, the CDR3 is TGTGCCAGCAGCTTAGCGCCCAGGGCCCAGATAGCCAAAAACATTCAGTACTTC. As protein: CASSLAPRAQIAKNIQYF.

This clonotype was observed a few times. The chain employs TRBV27 and TRBJ1-3; TRBD1 agrees at 9 bases. The ends lost 5 bases at V and 1 base at J; junction bases unmatched: 12. This CDR3 comprises 18 residues. CDR1 is MNHEY, CDR2 SMNVEV, per germline (reference sequence). Here the CDR3 DNA reads TGTGCCAGCAGTCCATATAACAGGGGGCTGGATTCTGGAAACACCATATATTTT. This encodes CASSPYNRGLDSGNTIYF.

This clonotype was seen repeatedly, ten times or more. CDR3 residues: CAISAMRGGQETQYF. CDR3 sequence (DNA): TGTGCCATCAGTGCAATGCGGGGGGGCCAAGAGACCCAGTACTTC. The chain links TRBV10-3 to TRBJ2-5, with 9 nucleotides matching TRBD2. There are 15 residues in the CDR3. V dropped 4 bases and J dropped 1; count of bases not matched to a gene: 4. Looked up from germline, CDR1 is ENHRY and CDR2 is SYGVKD.

The chain has TRBV27 and TRBJ2-3, with TRBD2 matching 8 bases. The length of the CDR3 is 15 residues. CDR1 is MNHEY, CDR2 SMNVEV, per germline (reference sequence). Trimming removed 3 bases from V and 10 bases from J; junction bases left unmatched: 12. The CDR3 coding sequence is TGTGCCAGCAGTTTTAGGTTGGACCCGGGAGGGGCGCAGTATTTT. Its translation is CASSFRLDPGGAQYF.

This clonotype was detected only a few times. This chain links TRBV5-1 with TRBJ2-3, with D unclear. Trimming took off 0 bases at V and 4 bases at J, with 6 bases between the two ends. This CDR3 is 13 amino acids long. CDR1 and CDR2 (germline): SGHRS, YFSETQ. The CDR3 DNA follows: TGCGCCAGCAGCTTGGACGGATCAGATACGCAGTATTTT. Its translation is CASSLDGSDTQYF.

A few counts support this clonotype. The CDR3 region has the DNA TGTGCCAGCAGCCCCAGCGGGGGGGGGTACTTC. Translated: CASSPSGGGYF. This sequence joins TRBV27 and TRBJ2-7, with TRBD2 identical over 10 bases. The CDR3 runs 11 residues. Per germline, CDR1 MNHEY and CDR2 SMNVEV (reference sequence). J lost 12 bases, V lost 6 bases, and 5 bases had no gene match.

The chain links TRBV6-6 to TRBJ2-7; 10 nucleotides match TRBD1. Germline V gene data show CDR1 as MNHNY and CDR2 as SVGAGI (reference sequence). J gave up 5 bases and V 6 bases, and 16 bases lay outside the gene matches. This CDR3 is built from 17 residues. In nucleotides, the CDR3 is TGTGCCAGCAGGTCAACCCCGGGACAGGGGAATTCCGACGAGCAGTACTTC. Translating gives CASRSTPGQGNSDEQYF.

This clonotype was detected many times. This chain uses TRBV7-9 with TRBJ2-1; D perhaps matches TRBD1 (5 bases). Trimming removed 1 base at V and 4 bases at J, with 5 bases between. From germline, CDR1 is SEHNR and CDR2 FQNEAQ (reference sequence). This CDR3 is 13 amino acids long. CDR3 residues: CASSLGQYNEQFF. The CDR3 DNA is TGTGCCAGCAGCTTAGGACAGTACAATGAGCAGTTCTTC.